Each of the 32 T cell receptor beta chains below was sequenced from the same sample in a study of cytomegalovirus exposure and HLA in healthy donors. It was with 60 Vbeta and 13 Jbeta primers that the PCR ran. The assay was immunoSEQ multiplex PCR, and TCRdb's table has in-frame clones only and misses some. The table has 40,000 to 50,000 clones, approximately 68% seen once. Sequences were obtained from PBMCs. The receptors stem from a man aged 25 to 45 in good health and CMV-seronegative.

Only one count was recorded for this clone. The rearrangement uses TRBV4-1 and TRBJ2-7; D is possibly TRBD2 (5 bases). From germline, CDR1 is MGHRA and CDR2 YSYEKL. CDR3 length: 15 residues. Between the trimmed V and J ends, which lost 2 bases and 0 bases, there was a span of 11 bases. The CDR3 region has the DNA TGCGCCAGCAGCCAACTGGTAGCGAGCTCCTACGAGCAGTACTTC. The encoded protein is CASSQLVASSYEQYF.

The chain recombines TRBV19 with TRBJ2-3; TRBD2 matches 13 bases. V shed 5 bases, J shed 2 bases, and the junction held 7 bases outside the gene matches. The CDR3 is 17 amino acids. Germline V gene lookup returns CDR1 LNHDA and CDR2 SQIVND (reference sequence). CDR3 residues: CASSPRLAGGLTDTQYF. The CDR3 DNA is TGTGCCAGTAGTCCTCGACTAGCGGGAGGTCTCACAGATACGCAGTATTTT.

The chain employs TRBV6-1 and TRBJ2-4; maybe TRBD2 (5 bases). V gave up 5 bases and J gave up 8 bases, with 10 bases separating them. CDR1 and CDR2 from the germline V gene are MNHNS and SASEGT. This CDR3 is built from 12 residues. As DNA, the CDR3 is TGTGCCAGCAGTTGGGAGAGGGACATTCAGTACTTC. This encodes CASSWERDIQYF.

The V call is TRBV6-1, the J call TRBJ2-7; 10 bases agree with TRBD1. Trimming removed 1 base from V and 4 bases from J; junction bases left unmatched: 4. CDR1 is MNHNS and CDR2 is SASEGT in the germline V gene. This CDR3 is 15 amino acids long. The CDR3 DNA reads as TGTGCCAGCAGTGAAGGTGGGACAGGGGAGTACGAGCAGTACTTC. It yields the protein CASSEGGTGEYEQYF.

This clone has only one observation. The chain carries TRBV7-9 and TRBJ1-5, with a possible D match to TRBD1 (5 bases). Germline CDR1 and CDR2: SEHNR and FQNEAQ (reference sequence). Trimming took 5 bases from V and 1 from J, leaving 9 bases between them. There are 14 residues in the CDR3. This chain's CDR3 is CASSRAGSNQPQHF. The CDR3 DNA is TGTGCCAGCAGCCGAGCAGGGAGCAATCAGCCCCAGCATTTT. The complete variable domain, with remaining parts taken from reference TRBV7-9 and TRBJ1-5, reads DTGVSQNPRHKITKRGQNVTFRCDPISEHNRLYWYRQTLGQGPEFLTYFQNEAQLEKSRLLSDRFSAERPKGSFSTLEIQRTEQGDSAMYLCASSRAGSNQPQHFGDGTRLSIL.

The V gene is TRBV30, the J gene TRBJ1-5, with TRBD1 matching over 7 bases. This CDR3 has 18 amino acids. Unmatched junction bases numbered 16, after V lost 3 bases and J lost 2 bases. Germline assignment: CDR1 GTSNPN and CDR2 SVGIG (reference sequence). The CDR3, as DNA: TGTGCCTGGAGCCGAACACTACGACAGGGAAGGGGCAATCAGCCCCAGCATTTT. Translating it yields CAWSRTLRQGRGNQPQHF.

V and J are TRBV7-6 and TRBJ1-1, with D possibly TRBD1 on 5 matching bases. Germline values: CDR1 SGHVS, CDR2 FNYEAQ. Trimming took 1 base from V and 1 from J, leaving 13 bases between them. This CDR3 comprises 16 residues. CDR3 region: CASSLDLRGGNTEAFF. DNA for the CDR3: TGTGCCAGCAGCTTAGACCTTAGGGGTGGGAACACTGAAGCTTTCTTT.

CDR3: CASSQGTGGGFWTEAFF. As DNA, the CDR3 is TGCGCCAGCAGCCAAGGGACAGGGGGCGGGTTTTGGACTGAAGCTTTCTTT. This chain joins TRBV4-1 and TRBJ1-1, with 11 bases lining up with TRBD1. V gave up 1 base and J gave up 5 bases; unmatched junction bases: 9. This CDR3 region has 17 residues. Germline V gives CDR1 MGHRA, CDR2 YSYEKL.

The J gene is TRBJ1-2, the V gene TRBV30, with 9 positions matching TRBD1. V dropped 3 bases and J dropped 1; count of bases not matched to a gene: 9. The germline V gene has CDR1 GTSNPN and CDR2 SVGIG (reference sequence). CDR3 size: 16 residues. In DNA, the CDR3 is TGTGCCTGGAGCCGGGACAGGGCGGTTGATAACTATGGCTACACCTTC. Its translation: CAWSRDRAVDNYGYTF.

V and J are TRBV21-1 and TRBJ2-2; the table's D gene call, TRBD2, was not cross checked with the DNA. TRBV21-1 is shown as a pseudogene. This CDR3 has 18 residues. The CDR3 spells CASSKRWTSGAHTGELFF. CDR3 DNA: TGTGCCAGCAGCAAAAGGTGGACTAGCGGTGCACACACCGGGGAGCTGTTTTTT.

This clone was observed a single time. The chain joins TRBV30 to TRBJ1-2; TRBD1 agrees at 9 bases. Trimming at V came to 3 bases and at J to 0 bases, leaving 8 bases not matched to a gene. This CDR3 spans 16 amino acids. Germline V gene data show CDR1 as GTSNPN and CDR2 as SVGIG (reference sequence). The CDR3 nucleotides are TGTGCCTGGAGGGGACAGGGTCTCCGCTCTAACTATGGCTACACCTTC. Protein sequence: CAWRGQGLRSNYGYTF.

This clone was seen a few times. The chain is built from TRBV5-4 and TRBJ1-2; possibly TRBD1 for D (5 bases). V lost 4 bases, J lost 2 bases, and 15 bases lay in between. This CDR3 comprises 15 residues. Germline CDR1 SGHNT, CDR2 YYREEE (reference sequence). The CDR3 is CASSPPGVSNYGYTF. The CDR3 DNA is TGTGCCAGCAGCCCGCCGGGGGTTTCAAACTATGGCTACACCTTC.

J is TRBJ2-3 and V is TRBV2; D unclear. The CDR3 sequence is 13 residues long. Germline V gene data show CDR1 as SNHLY and CDR2 as FYNNEI. Trimming took off 4 bases at V and 3 bases at J, with 8 bases between the two ends. The CDR3 nucleotides are TGTGCCAGCAGTGGTATTCAGACAGATACGCAGTATTTT. Its translation is CASSGIQTDTQYF.

The chain links TRBV27 to TRBJ2-5, with 7 bases matching TRBD2. The DNA end is more similar to TRBJ2-7, so the J call may be wrong. The CDR3 covers 15 residues. Germline V lookup: CDR1 MNHEY, CDR2 SMNVEV (reference sequence). The CDR3 region is CASSPVSGNSYEQYF. CDR3 DNA: TGTGCCAGCAGTCCCGTAAGCGGGAATTCCTACGAGCAGTACTTC.

The gene calls are TRBV7-9 and TRBJ1-4; tentative D call: TRBD1 (6 bases). V lost 5 bases, J lost 7 bases, and 14 bases lay in between. This CDR3 is built from 14 residues. The germline V gene encodes CDR1 SEHNR and CDR2 FQNEAQ (reference sequence). CDR3 sequence (DNA): TGTGCCAGCAGCCGATCAGGGGAGGGTGAAAAACTGTTTTTT. This gives the protein CASSRSGEGEKLFF.

The V call is TRBV29-1, the J call TRBJ2-1; TRBD2 aligns across 7 bases. The length of the CDR3 is 15 residues. Unmatched junction bases numbered 6, after V lost 4 bases and J lost 0 bases. In germline, CDR1 is SQVTM, CDR2 ANQGSEA. CDR3 amino acids: CSVVGGVSSYNEQFF. The CDR3 nucleotides are TGCAGCGTTGTGGGGGGGGTGAGCTCCTACAATGAGCAGTTCTTC.

There are a few counts of this clone. This chain joins TRBV5-1 and TRBJ2-1, with D possibly matching TRBD1 (9 bases). V was shortened by 3 bases and J by 4 bases, with 17 bases between the two germline ends. Per germline, CDR1 SGHRS and CDR2 YFSETQ. The CDR3 is 16 amino acids. CDR3 residues: CASSSGGTGPYNEQFF. Written as DNA, the CDR3 is TGCGCCAGCAGCTCGGGAGGGACAGGGCCGTACAATGAGCAGTTCTTC. Looking up the rest from reference TRBV5-1 and TRBJ2-1 gives the full variable domain: KAGVTQTPRYLIKTRGQQVTLSCSPISGHRSVSWYQQTPGQGLQFLFEYFSETQRNKGNFPGRFSGRQFSNSRSEMNVSTLELGDSALYLCASSSGGTGPYNEQFFGPGTRLTVL.

The chain recombines TRBV18 with TRBJ2-1; D gene ambiguous. From germline, CDR1 is KGHSH and CDR2 LQKENI. CDR3 length equals 19 residues. Trimming removed 1 base at V and 5 bases at J, with 24 bases between. The CDR3 bases are TGTGCCAGCTCACCACTCGTTCCAGGCAGCCAAAATAAAAACAATGAGCAGTTCTTC. Its translation: CASSPLVPGSQNKNNEQFF.

The V call is TRBV6-4, the J call TRBJ2-2; TRBD2 might be the D (5 bases). The germline V gene has CDR1 MRHNA and CDR2 SNTAGT. The CDR3 runs to 14 residues. The V and J ends lost 6 bases and 0 bases respectively, with 8 bases between them. CDR3 coding DNA: TGTGCCAGCAGCCCACTAGCGAACACCGGGGAGCTGTTTTTT. Translated: CASSPLANTGELFF.

Only one count was recorded for this clone. The chain couples TRBV13 to TRBJ1-2; 10 bases align to TRBD1. CDR1 is PRHDT and CDR2 is FYEKMQ in the germline V gene (reference sequence). The V gene end was trimmed by 6 bases and the J gene end by 6 bases; junction bases not matched to a gene: 10. The CDR3 runs 15 residues. CDR3 sequence: CASRPTGTGVDGYTF. CDR3 DNA sequence: TGTGCCAGCAGACCTACCGGGACAGGGGTCGATGGCTACACCTTC.

The chain joins TRBV27 to TRBJ2-7; D ambiguous. The length of the CDR3 is 14 residues. CDR1 is MNHEY, CDR2 SMNVEV, per germline (reference sequence). V was cut by 3 bases and J by 1 base, with 10 bases left in between. As DNA, the CDR3 is TGTGCCAGCAGTTTTTATGCCAGTTCCTACGAGCAGTACTTC. Protein: CASSFYASSYEQYF.

The chain has TRBV30 and TRBJ2-7, with 7 nucleotides matching TRBD2. With 2 bases clipped from V and 4 bases from J, the junction kept 8 bases outside the gene matches. The CDR3 has 14 residues. Germline V CDR1 and CDR2: GTSNPN, SVGIG (reference sequence). DNA for the CDR3: TGTGCCTGGAGTTGGCGGCCCGGGAGGTACGAGCAGTACTTC. Protein sequence: CAWSWRPGRYEQYF.

The rearrangement uses TRBV6-5 and TRBJ2-1; 14 nucleotides line up with TRBD2. The length of the CDR3 is 16 residues. Trimming removed 2 bases from V and 8 bases from J; junction bases left unmatched: 5. Germline assignment: CDR1 MNHEY and CDR2 SVGAGI. The CDR3 loop is CASSYIGTSGSDEQFF. As DNA, the CDR3 is TGTGCCAGCAGTTACATTGGGACTAGCGGGAGCGATGAGCAGTTCTTC.

V is TRBV5-1 and J is TRBJ2-2; 10 positions match TRBD2. Germline lookup yields CDR1 SGHRS and CDR2 YFSETQ. CDR3 length: 15 residues. With 2 bases clipped from V and 5 bases from J, the junction kept 3 bases outside the gene matches. CDR3 nucleotides: TGCGCCAGCAGCTTCCTAGCGGGAGTTACCGGGGAGCTGTTTTTT. Protein: CASSFLAGVTGELFF.

The chain is built from TRBV5-5 and TRBJ2-1; TRBD2 matches at 9 bases. CDR1 and CDR2 (germline): SGHKS, YYEKEE (reference sequence). The CDR3 is 15 residues long. The trim removed 4 bases at V and 3 bases at J, leaving 5 bases unmatched. CDR3 protein: CASSALAGFYNEQFF. Written as DNA, the CDR3 is TGTGCCAGCAGCGCGCTAGCGGGATTCTACAATGAGCAGTTCTTC.

The gene calls are TRBV19 and TRBJ2-3, with D perhaps TRBD2 (5 bases). Trimming shortened V by 3 bases and J by 1 base, and 14 bases separated the two germline ends. CDR1 and CDR2 from the germline V gene are LNHDA and SQIVND (reference sequence). The CDR3 extends over 16 amino acids. CDR3 bases: TGTGCCAGTAGTATCTTAAGCGGCGGAGGCACAGATACGCAGTATTTT. It specifies CASSILSGGGTDTQYF.

V and J are TRBV2 and TRBJ2-2; D is possibly TRBD1 (6 bases). This CDR3 comprises 14 residues. Germline V gives CDR1 SNHLY, CDR2 FYNNEI. Between the trimmed V and J ends, which lost 7 bases and 1 base, there was a span of 10 bases. The CDR3 sequence: CASTGARNTGELFF. CDR3 bases: TGTGCCAGCACAGGGGCCAGGAACACCGGGGAGCTGTTTTTT. The entire variable domain, with the rest obtained from reference TRBV2 and TRBJ2-2, is as follows: EPEVTQTPSHQVTQMGQEVILRCVPISNHLYFYWYRQILGQKVEFLVSFYNNEISEKSEIFDDQFSVERPDGSNFTLKIRSTKLEDSAMYFCASTGARNTGELFFGEGSRLTVL.

J is TRBJ2-5 and V is TRBV10-2, with a weak D call TRBD1 (5 bases). Germline assignment: CDR1 WSHSY and CDR2 SAAADI. The CDR3 runs 13 residues. V gave up 5 bases and J gave up 3 bases, with 10 bases separating them. The DNA of the CDR3 is TGCGCCAGCAGTTACAGGTGGGAAGAGACCCAGTACTTC. It yields the protein CASSYRWEETQYF.

V usage is TRBV29-1 and J usage is TRBJ2-7; 7 bases line up with TRBD1. Losses at the gene ends were 6 bases for V and 2 bases for J; bases not matched to a gene: 10. Germline CDR1 reads SQVTM; CDR2 reads ANQGSEA. CDR3 length: 14 amino acids. Here the CDR3 reads CSVVQGTLTYEQYF. The CDR3 DNA follows: TGCAGCGTCGTACAGGGGACCTTAACCTACGAGCAGTACTTC.

The rearrangement links TRBV5-4 to TRBJ1-2, with no clear D. In germline, CDR1 is SGHNT, CDR2 YYREEE (reference sequence). Trimming cost V 4 bases and J 3 bases, with 10 bases left between them. The CDR3 is made up of 13 amino acids. CDR3 loop: CASSPERDYGYTF. Here the CDR3 DNA reads TGTGCCAGCAGCCCGGAGCGTGACTATGGCTACACCTTC.

The chain combines TRBV19 with TRBJ1-1, with a weak D call TRBD1 (5 bases). Germline V gene sequence: CDR1 LNHDA, CDR2 SQIVND (reference sequence). The CDR3 contains 14 residues. Trimming shortened V by 3 bases and J by 1 base, and 9 bases separated the two germline ends. The CDR3 region has the DNA TGTGCCAGTAGTATCATGACAGAGAACACTGAAGCTTTCTTT. Its protein product is CASSIMTENTEAFF. Filled out from reference TRBV19 and TRBJ1-1, the complete variable domain reads DGGITQSPKYLFRKEGQNVTLSCEQNLNHDAMYWYRQDPGQGLRLIYYSQIVNDFQKGDIAEGYSVSREKKESFPLTVTSAQKNPTAFYLCASSIMTENTEAFFGQGTRLTVV.

This clone was observed a handful of times. J is TRBJ2-1 and V is TRBV27, with 10 bases fitting TRBD2. The CDR3 spans 14 residues. The germline V gene has CDR1 MNHEY and CDR2 SMNVEV (reference sequence). V was clipped by 4 bases and J by 9 bases; unmatched bases: 6. Here the CDR3 DNA reads TGTGCCAGCAGTTATTTGTCTAGCGGGAGTGAGCAGTTCTTC. This codes for CASSYLSSGSEQFF.